These 17 T cell receptor beta chains originate from one sample sequenced in a study of Ad26.COV2.S vaccination and SARS-CoV-2 variants. Measured with immunoSEQ multiplex PCR; TCRdb has only the in-frame clones, and not every one. The sample consists of 430,000 or so clones, 80% to 90% of them appearing once. Treatment given: approximately 18 received Ad26.COV2.S at low or high dose, single or two shots; about five received placebo; per-sample allocation not given. The study sampled participants on day 63 after the first vaccine or placebo injection. The sample consisted of peripheral blood, taken in a trial of Ad26.COV2.S vaccine versus placebo. Receptors originate from a person between 18 and 65 years old who received the Ad26.COV2.S COVID-19 vaccine or a placebo.

This rearrangement joins TRBV7-2 to TRBJ2-1, with D possibly TRBD1 on 6 matching bases. The V end lost 1 base, the J end lost 6 bases, and 7 bases lay between the germline ends. This CDR3 spans 13 amino acids. Germline values: CDR1 SGHTA, CDR2 FQGNSA. CDR3 bases: TGTGCCAGCAGCTTAGACAGGGCCAATGAGCAGTTCTTC. Amino acids: CASSLDRANEQFF.

The J gene is TRBJ2-1, the V gene TRBV19, with D tentatively TRBD2 (6 bases). The CDR3 covers 15 residues. Per germline, CDR1 LNHDA and CDR2 SQIVND (reference sequence). Trimming took 3 bases from V and 4 from J, leaving 13 bases between them. CDR3 region: CASSMGGAGYNEQFF. CDR3 coding DNA: TGTGCCAGTAGTATGGGTGGAGCGGGTTACAATGAGCAGTTCTTC.

This chain links TRBV3-1 (or the pseudogene TRBV3-2) with TRBJ1-2; D is unresolved. Germline V gene data show CDR1 as LGHDT and CDR2 as YNNKEL (reference sequence). Trimming cost V 8 bases and J 9 bases, with 16 bases left between them. There are 12 residues in the CDR3. The CDR3 protein is CASWPVEDRYTF. The CDR3 nucleotides are TGTGCCAGCTGGCCCGTGGAGGACCGCTACACCTTC.

V and J are TRBV9 and TRBJ1-3; maybe TRBD1 (5 bases). Germline V CDR1 and CDR2: SGDLS, YYNGEE. The CDR3 runs to 16 residues. V lost 1 base and J 2 bases, leaving 13 bases between the germline ends. The CDR3: CASSVNQGRPGNTIYF. The DNA for the CDR3 is TGTGCCAGCAGCGTAAATCAGGGACGCCCTGGAAACACCATATATTTT.

This chain connects TRBV10-3 to TRBJ1-5; 9 positions match TRBD1. Per the germline V gene, CDR1 is ENHRY and CDR2 is SYGVKD. V lost 0 bases, J lost 6 bases, and 3 bases stayed unmatched. There are 15 residues in the CDR3. The CDR3 protein is CAISESDRGRQPQHF. The CDR3, as DNA: TGTGCCATCAGTGAGTCGGACAGGGGTCGTCAGCCCCAGCATTTT.

J is TRBJ2-7 and V is TRBV6-2 or TRBV6-3; D possibly matches TRBD1 or TRBD2 (6 bases each). The CDR3 length is 16 residues. The germline V gene encodes CDR1 MNHEY and CDR2 SVGEGT. Trimming took 2 bases from V and 6 from J, leaving 20 bases between them. The CDR3 DNA follows: TGTGCCAGCAGTTACGGCCGAGGGGGGAAGACTGGCGAGCAGTACTTC. Translation gives CASSYGRGGKTGEQYF.

The chain uses TRBV19 and TRBJ2-3, with 8 bases that match TRBD2. There are 15 residues in the CDR3. The V gene's germline CDR1 is LNHDA and CDR2 SQIVND (reference sequence). V lost 6 bases and J lost 6; bases outside the gene matches: 11. As DNA, the CDR3 is TGTGCCAGTAGACGCAAAGCGGGAGTTGGGGATACGCAGTATTTT. It is translated as CASRRKAGVGDTQYF.

The J gene is TRBJ1-5, the V gene TRBV19; 7 bases are shared with TRBD1. CDR1 is LNHDA, CDR2 SQIVND, per germline (reference sequence). V was clipped by 4 bases and J by 2 bases; unmatched bases: 14. The CDR3 contains 18 residues. The CDR3 bases are TGTGCCAGTAGTAGCTACGGGACAGCGATTATAGGCAATCAGCCCCAGCATTTT. It yields the protein CASSSYGTAIIGNQPQHF.

The chain joins TRBV6-2 or TRBV6-3 to TRBJ1-2; D unresolved. V lost 4 bases, J lost 8 bases, and 17 bases lay in between. Germline loops: CDR1 MNHEY, CDR2 SVGEGT. The CDR3 extends over 14 amino acids. The CDR3 spells CASSFSTPTNGYTF. The CDR3 DNA is TGTGCCAGCAGTTTTTCAACTCCCACCAACGGCTACACCTTC.

The V call is TRBV15, the J call TRBJ1-1; the D is unclear. Germline-derived CDR1 and CDR2 are LNHNV and YYDKDF (reference sequence). There are 14 residues in the CDR3. V lost 1 base to trimming and J lost 1 base, with 7 bases between them. The CDR3 spells CATSRAVSNTEAFF. CDR3 in DNA: TGTGCCACCAGCAGAGCTGTCTCGAACACTGAAGCTTTCTTT.

This chain joins TRBV7-2 and TRBJ1-2, with D perhaps matching TRBD1 (5 bases). Germline V gene lookup returns CDR1 SGHTA and CDR2 FQGNSA. V dropped 1 base and J dropped 5 bases, with 8 bases sitting between them. The CDR3 consists of 13 residues. CDR3 bases: TGTGCCAGCAGCTTAGATGGACAATATGGCTACACCTTC. This gives the protein CASSLDGQYGYTF. Combining the CDR3 with reference TRBV7-2 and TRBJ1-2 gives the whole variable domain GAGVSQSPSNKVTEKGKDVELRCDPISGHTALYWYRQSLGQGLEFLIYFQGNSAPDKSGLPSDRFSAERTGGSVSTLTIQRTQQEDSAVYLCASSLDGQYGYTFGSGTRLTVV.

The rearrangement uses TRBV9 and TRBJ2-1; TRBD2 is a possible D gene (5 bases). Trimming stripped 3 bases from V and 7 bases from J, with 17 bases between. The CDR3 has 15 amino acids. The germline V gene encodes CDR1 SGDLS and CDR2 YYNGEE. CDR3 in DNA: TGTGCCAGCAGCGCCGGGAATTCAAACGTGAATGAGCAGTTCTTC. It is translated as CASSAGNSNVNEQFF.

Comments on this clone: In the same sample, other DNA sequences code for this CDR3. The rearrangement links TRBV5-1 to TRBJ2-5; TRBD2 aligns across 14 bases. Germline V gene data show CDR1 as SGHRS and CDR2 as YFSETQ. Losses at the gene ends were 0 bases for V and 4 bases for J; bases not matched to a gene: 2. The CDR3 is 16 amino acids. The CDR3 here is CASSLGLAGGRETQYF. The CDR3 coding sequence is TGCGCCAGCAGCTTGGGACTAGCGGGGGGGCGAGAGACCCAGTACTTC. Full variable domain (outside the CDR3, taken from reference TRBV5-1 and TRBJ2-5): KAGVTQTPRYLIKTRGQQVTLSCSPISGHRSVSWYQQTPGQGLQFLFEYFSETQRNKGNFPGRFSGRQFSNSRSEMNVSTLELGDSALYLCASSLGLAGGRETQYFGPGTRLLVL.

CDR3 protein: CASRAGSSGNTIYF. CDR3 nucleotide sequence: TGCGCCAGCAGAGCAGGGTCTTCTGGAAACACCATATATTTT. V is TRBV5-1 and J is TRBJ1-3; perhaps TRBD1 as D (5 bases). The CDR3 has 14 amino acids. Germline values: CDR1 SGHRS, CDR2 YFSETQ. Trimming cost V 5 bases and J 1 base, with 10 bases left between them.

The chain couples TRBV5-5 to TRBJ2-7, with D perhaps TRBD1 (7 bases). V gave up 1 base and J gave up 1 base, with 18 bases separating them. Germline CDR1 reads SGHKS; CDR2 reads YYEKEE (reference sequence). This CDR3 contains 17 residues. The CDR3 protein is CASSLWGRDRGSYEQYF. For the CDR3, the DNA is TGTGCCAGCAGCTTGTGGGGGCGGGACAGAGGATCCTACGAGCAGTACTTC.

This clone was recorded only once. CDR3 sequence (DNA): TGTGCCAGCAGCTCTTCGGACAGGGTTTCGACTGAAGCTTTCTTT. Its protein product is CASSSSDRVSTEAFF. The chain links TRBV11-2 to TRBJ1-1; 8 nucleotides match TRBD1. The length of the CDR3 is 15 residues. J was trimmed by 5 bases and V by 4 bases; bases with no gene match: 9. Germline lookup yields CDR1 SGHAT and CDR2 FQNNGV.

The chain links TRBV20-1 to TRBJ1-1; D not certain. CDR3 length equals 12 residues. Between the trimmed V and J ends, which lost 3 bases and 6 bases, there was a span of 11 bases. Germline V lookup: CDR1 DFQATT, CDR2 SNEGSKA (reference sequence). CDR3 sequence: CSASSGEAEAFF. The CDR3 DNA is TGCAGTGCTAGTTCTGGGGAGGCTGAAGCTTTCTTT.